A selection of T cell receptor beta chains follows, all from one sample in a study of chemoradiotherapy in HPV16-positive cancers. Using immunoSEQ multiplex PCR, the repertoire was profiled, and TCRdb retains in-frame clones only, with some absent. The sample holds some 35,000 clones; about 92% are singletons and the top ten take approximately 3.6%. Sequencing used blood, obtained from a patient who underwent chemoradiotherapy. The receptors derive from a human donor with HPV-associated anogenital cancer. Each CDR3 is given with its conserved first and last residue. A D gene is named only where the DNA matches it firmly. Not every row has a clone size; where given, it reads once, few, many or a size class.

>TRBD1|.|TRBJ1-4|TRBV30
TGTGCCTGGAGTGTGAGGACAGGGGCGGGTGAAAAACTGTTTTTT
CAWSVRTGAGEKLFF
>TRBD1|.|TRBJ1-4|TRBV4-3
TGCGCCAGCAGCCCGAGACAGGGTTGGAGTGAAAAACTGTTTTTT
CASSPRQGWSEKLFF
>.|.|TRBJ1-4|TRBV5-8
TGTGCCAGCAGCTTTCGACACGGAAATGAAAAACTGTTTTTT
CASSFRHGNEKLFF
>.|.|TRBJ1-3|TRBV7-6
TGTGCCAGCAGCTCGCTGGAGGGAAACACCATATATTTT
CASSSLEGNTIYF
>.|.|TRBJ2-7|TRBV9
TGTGCCAGCACTCCGGGGGACATCGCCTACGAGCAGTACTTC
CASTPGDIAYEQYF
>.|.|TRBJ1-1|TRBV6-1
TGTGCCAGCAGAACGACAGAGAACACTGAAGCTTTCTTT
CASRTTENTEAFF
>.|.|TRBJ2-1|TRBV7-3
TGTGCCAGCAGCTGGGTTCAGGGGGGTGAGCAGTTCTTC
CASSWVQGGEQFF
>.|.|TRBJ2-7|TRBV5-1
TGCGCCAGCACCCCCCTGGCGGGGATCGGGGAGCAGTACTTC
CASTPLAGIGEQYF
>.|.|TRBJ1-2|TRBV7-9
TGTGCCAGCAGCTTAGGACGACCTCCCCGGCAGTATGGCTACACCTTC
CASSLGRPPRQYGYTF
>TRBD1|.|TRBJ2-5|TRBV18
TGTGCCAGCTCACCATCGGGACAGATGGGTGAGACCCAGTACTTC
CASSPSGQMGETQYF
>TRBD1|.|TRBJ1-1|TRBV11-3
TGTGCCAGCAGCCCACGTGGGACAGGGCTGAACACTGAAGCTTTCTTT
CASSPRGTGLNTEAFF
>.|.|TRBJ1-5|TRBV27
TGTGCCAGCAGTTTAGTCGGGCCTCAGCCCCAGCATTTT
CASSLVGPQPQHF
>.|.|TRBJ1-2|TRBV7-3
TGTGCCAGCAGCTTATCCTCTATAACAGGGAGCAACTATGGCTACACCTTC
CASSLSSITGSNYGYTF
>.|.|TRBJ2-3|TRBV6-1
TGTGCCAGCGCCGCCTACCGCACAGATACGCAGTATTTT
CASAAYRTDTQYF
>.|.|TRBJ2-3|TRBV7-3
TGTGCCAGCAGCTTAACGTGGTCGACAGATACGCAGTATTTT
CASSLTWSTDTQYF
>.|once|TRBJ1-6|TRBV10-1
TGCGCCAGCAGTGGGGGGGTGGCGGATTATAATTCACCCCTCCACTTT
CASSGGVADYNSPLHF
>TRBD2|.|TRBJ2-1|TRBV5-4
TGTGCCAGCAGTCCATGGCTAGCGGGGGATGAGCAGTTCTTC
CASSPWLAGDEQFF
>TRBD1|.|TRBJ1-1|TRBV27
TGTGCCAGCAGTCCAGGGGGGAGGAACACTGAAGCTTTCTTT
CASSPGGRNTEAFF
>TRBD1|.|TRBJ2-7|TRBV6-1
TGTGCCAGCCTTACAGGGGTGAGCTCCTACGAGCAGTACTTC
CASLTGVSSYEQYF
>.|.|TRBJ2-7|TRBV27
TGTGCCAGCAGTTCGTCGACAGGAATCTACGAGCAGTACTTC
CASSSSTGIYEQYF
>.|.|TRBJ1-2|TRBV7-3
TGTGCCAGCAGCTTAAGTGGGACCAGCTACTCCGCTGGCTACACCTTC
CASSLSGTSYSAGYTF
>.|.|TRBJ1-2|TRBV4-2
TGTGCCAGCAGCCAAGATCTGGCTAACTATGGCTACACCTTC
CASSQDLANYGYTF
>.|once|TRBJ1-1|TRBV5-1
TGCGCCAGCAGCTTACGGACCGACACTGAAGCTTTCTTT
CASSLRTDTEAFF
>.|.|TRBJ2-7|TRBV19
TGTGCCAGTAGTCCGGCAGTTGGGTACGAGCAGTACTTC
CASSPAVGYEQYF
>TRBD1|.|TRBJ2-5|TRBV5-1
TGCGCCAGCAGGGGACAGGAAGAGACCCAGTACTTC
CASRGQEETQYF
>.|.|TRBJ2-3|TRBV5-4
TGTGCCAGCAGCCCCGTCGCTGGGGGGCAAGATACGCAGTATTTT
CASSPVAGGQDTQYF
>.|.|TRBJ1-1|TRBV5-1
TGCGCCAGCAGCTTGGTTGGTCCCGGGTCGAACACTGAAGCTTTCTTT
CASSLVGPGSNTEAFF
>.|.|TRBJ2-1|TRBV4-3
TGCGCCAGCAGCCAAGGGGAAACGGGTTTCAATGAGCAGTTCTTC
CASSQGETGFNEQFF
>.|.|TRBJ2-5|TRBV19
TGTGCCAGTAGTATACGCTTATTCGCGATCGAGACCCAGTACTTC
CASSIRLFAIETQYF
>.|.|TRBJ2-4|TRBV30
TGTGCCTGGAGGGGGCGGGCCAAAAACATTCAGTACTTC
CAWRGRAKNIQYF
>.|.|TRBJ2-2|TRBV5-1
TGCGCCAGCAGAACGGACAGATCCAAACCCATTAACACCGGGGAGCTGTTTTTT
CASRTDRSKPINTGELFF
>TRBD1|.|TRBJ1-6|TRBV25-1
TGTGCCACCAAGCCTGGGACAGGGGGCTCACCCCTCCACTTT
CATKPGTGGSPLHF